The next 27 T cell receptor beta chains were all read from a single sample in a study of T cell repertoires in cytomegalovirus infection. Their antigens are not known. TCRdb re-called the reads through MiXCR, storing one row per CDR3 protein. This sample has 900,000 to 950,000 distinct CDR3 sequences, with around 29% found just once. The sequencing used cultured CD8+ T cells from PBMCs, collected from culture after CMV antigen stimulation. The receptors shown here come from a human donor in good health (CMV status not recorded). Some clones in this sample may be carry-over from other donors' samples.

This clonotype was detected only a few times. The chain recombines TRBV6-1 with TRBJ2-2; TRBD2 matches at 9 bases. Per germline, CDR1 MNHNS and CDR2 SASEGT. This CDR3 spans 15 amino acids. With 6 bases clipped from V and 1 base from J, the junction kept 3 bases outside the gene matches. DNA for the CDR3: TGTGCCAGCAGACTTAGCGGGAGGAACACCGGGGAGCTGTTTTTT. It translates to CASRLSGRNTGELFF.

This clonotype was seen only a few times. The genes are TRBV6-5 and TRBJ2-7; perhaps TRBD1 as D (6 bases). There are 16 residues in the CDR3. V lost 5 bases to trimming and J lost 0 bases, with 17 bases between them. CDR1 is MNHEY, CDR2 SVGAGI, per germline. The CDR3 DNA follows: TGTGCCAGCAGTCTTCAGGCAGGGGCAAGCTCCTACGAGCAGTACTTC. This translates into CASSLQAGASSYEQYF.

Note on this clonotype: This may arise from a read error, as a much more abundant clone is one base away. The rearrangement links TRBV7-8 to TRBJ2-1; D might be TRBD2 (5 bases). Germline CDR1 reads SGHVS; CDR2 reads FQNEAQ. The CDR3 sequence is 15 residues long. V lost 3 bases to trimming and J lost 8 bases, with 17 bases between them. Here the CDR3 DNA reads TGTGCCAGCAGCTTCCGGAACACCATGAGGGATGAGCAGTTCTTC. Translating it yields CASSFRNTMRDEQFF.

Ten or more counts support this clonotype. The chain combines TRBV7-2 with TRBJ2-1; D gene unclear. Germline lookup yields CDR1 SGHTA and CDR2 FQGNSA. The CDR3 contains 14 residues. V shed 4 bases and J shed 0 bases, with 7 bases lying between them. The CDR3 sequence: CASSSRSSYNEQFF. CDR3 nucleotide sequence: TGTGCCAGCAGCTCCAGGAGCTCCTACAATGAGCAGTTCTTC.

The chain links TRBV6-6 to TRBJ1-6; D uncertain. This CDR3 is built from 16 residues. The germline gives CDR1 MNHNY, CDR2 SVGAGI (reference sequence). V lost 0 bases and J lost 5, with 11 bases in between. CDR3 DNA sequence: TGTGCCAGCAGTTACTCGACGGTGGTGGATAATTCACCCCTCCACTTT. Translation: CASSYSTVVDNSPLHF.

This clonotype was counted at least ten times. CDR3 bases: TGTGCCAGCAGCCTAACGACAGGGGGCGGCGAAAAACTGTTTTTT. Protein product: CASSLTTGGGEKLFF. The genes are TRBV5-6 and TRBJ1-4, with 10 bases identical to TRBD1. This CDR3 is 15 amino acids long. Germline V gene lookup returns CDR1 SGHDT and CDR2 YYEEEE. Trimming cost V 4 bases and J 8 bases; bases outside gene matches: 8. Looking up the rest from reference TRBV5-6 and TRBJ1-4 gives the full variable domain: DAGVTQSPTHLIKTRGQQVTLRCSPKSGHDTVSWYQQALGQGPQFIFQYYEEEERQRGNFPDRFSGHQFPNYSSELNVNALLLGDSALYLCASSLTTGGGEKLFFGSGTQLSVL.

In its sample, this clonotype was seen a few times. V and J are TRBV7-2 and TRBJ1-3; TRBD1 agrees at 7 bases. The CDR3 runs to 15 residues. The germline gives CDR1 SGHTA, CDR2 FQGNSA. Trimming removed 3 bases from V and 2 bases from J; junction bases left unmatched: 4. CDR3 sequence reads: CASSFVQGTGNTIYF. In DNA, the CDR3 is TGTGCCAGCAGCTTCGTACAGGGGACTGGAAACACCATATATTTT.

V gene TRBV28 combines with J gene TRBJ2-2, with 8 bases that match TRBD1. With V trimmed by 10 bases and J by 7 bases, 8 bases remained unmatched. The CDR3 contains 13 residues. CDR1 MDHEN and CDR2 SYDVKM come from the germline V gene. This CDR3 is CANWGQVSGELFF. The CDR3 DNA is TGTGCCAACTGGGGACAGGTTAGCGGGGAGCTGTTTTTT.

The chain uses TRBV6-6 and TRBJ2-2; D not certain. V was trimmed by 6 bases and J by 6 bases, leaving 8 bases between them. The CDR3 extends over 12 amino acids. Per the germline V gene, CDR1 is MNHNY and CDR2 is SVGAGI (reference sequence). CDR3 nucleotide sequence: TGTGCCAGCAGCGTAGTTGCCGGGGAGCTGTTTTTT. Its protein is CASSVVAGELFF.

The chain links TRBV12-3 or TRBV12-4 to TRBJ2-1, with 8 bases fitting TRBD2. Trimming removed 6 bases from V and 6 bases from J; junction bases left unmatched: 13. The CDR3 is made up of 16 amino acids. The CDR3 DNA reads as TGTGCCAGCAGCCAGGGTGGGGGGGCGGGGGGCAATGAGCAGTTCTTC. Protein product: CASSQGGGAGGNEQFF.

The gene calls are TRBV10-3 and TRBJ2-7; 8 nucleotides agree with TRBD2. The V and J ends lost 9 bases and 6 bases, in that order; junction bases with no gene match: 10. The CDR3 spans 13 residues. Germline V lookup: CDR1 ENHRY, CDR2 SYGVKD. In nucleotides, the CDR3 is TGTGCCATAAAAGCGGGGGCCGCAGGCGAGCAGTACTTC. Translated: CAIKAGAAGEQYF.

This clonotype was counted only a few times. The rearrangement joins TRBV25-1 to TRBJ2-1; 7 bases agree with TRBD1. The trim removed 1 base at V and 3 bases at J, leaving 3 bases unmatched. From germline, CDR1 is MGHDK and CDR2 SYGVNS. This CDR3 has 15 amino acids. The CDR3 nucleotides read TGTGCCAGCAGTGAATGGCAGGGGGACTACAATGAGCAGTTCTTC. Protein: CASSEWQGDYNEQFF.

The chain couples TRBV14 to TRBJ1-2, with TRBD1 matching over 8 bases. Germline CDR1 is SGHDN and CDR2 is FVKESK. The length of the CDR3 is 18 residues. The J segment lost 2 bases and the V segment lost 2 bases, leaving 13 bases of the junction unmatched. CDR3 residues: CASSQFRQGRGENYGYTF. As DNA, the CDR3 is TGTGCCAGCAGCCAATTCCGACAGGGGAGAGGGGAAAACTATGGCTACACCTTC.

The rearrangement links TRBV6-5 to TRBJ1-4; tentatively, D is TRBD1 (5 bases). V was pared by 6 bases and J by 8 bases, with 19 bases between. The CDR3 loop spans 15 amino acids. Germline lookup yields CDR1 MNHEY and CDR2 SVGAGI. The DNA of the CDR3 is TGTGCCAGCAGCAGGGACGGACCTGGACCCGAAAAACTGTTTTTT. This codes for CASSRDGPGPEKLFF.

The chain is built from TRBV4-3 and TRBJ1-3; 7 nucleotides agree with TRBD1. CDR3 length equals 15 residues. V lost 1 base, J lost 2 bases, and 2 bases stayed unmatched. The germline V gene encodes CDR1 LGHNA and CDR2 YSLEER. The chain's CDR3 is CASSQGTGAGNTIYF. In DNA form, the CDR3 reads TGCGCCAGCAGCCAAGGAACAGGGGCTGGAAACACCATATATTTT.

This chain joins TRBV5-1 and TRBJ2-7, with 9 bases fitting TRBD1. Germline V gene sequence: CDR1 SGHRS, CDR2 YFSETQ. The V segment lost 1 base and the J segment 2 bases; nucleotides outside the gene matches: 4. CDR3 length: 15 residues. CDR3 in amino acids: CASSLRGQGPYEQYF. The CDR3 DNA reads TGCGCCAGCAGCTTGAGAGGACAGGGGCCCTACGAGCAGTACTTC.

The chain couples TRBV7-9 to TRBJ1-2; 11 nucleotides agree with TRBD1. CDR3 size: 16 residues. The V segment lost 5 bases and the J segment 1 base; nucleotides outside the gene matches: 6. CDR1 SEHNR and CDR2 FQNEAQ come from the germline V gene (reference sequence). Here the CDR3 DNA reads TGTGCCAGCAGCCCCCGCGGGACAGGGGGTAACTATGGCTACACCTTC. Translation: CASSPRGTGGNYGYTF.

The V and J genes are TRBV6-1 and TRBJ2-3; D assignment may be TRBD1 or TRBD2 (5 bases each). The CDR3 is 15 residues long. V lost 5 bases and J lost 7, with 19 bases in between. Germline CDR1 and CDR2: MNHNS and SASEGT. CDR3: CASSSKSGTEHTQYF. The CDR3 DNA is TGTGCCAGCAGTTCTAAATCCGGGACGGAACATACGCAGTATTTT.

This clonotype was counted between two and nine times. V usage is TRBV7-3 and J usage is TRBJ1-1, with 11 bases matching TRBD1. The CDR3 runs 18 residues. The V gene's germline CDR1 is SGHTA and CDR2 FQGTGA. V trimming: 1 base; J trimming: 4 bases; junction bases outside the gene matches: 11. CDR3 protein: CASSLNSRTGGFGTEAFF. The DNA for the CDR3 is TGTGCCAGCAGCTTAAATTCAAGGACAGGGGGCTTCGGCACTGAAGCTTTCTTT. The full variable domain, with the rest looked up from reference TRBV7-3 and TRBJ1-1, is GAGVSQTPSNKVTEKGKYVELRCDPISGHTALYWYRQSLGQGPEFLIYFQGTGAADDSGLPNDRFFAVRPEGSVSTLKIQRTERGDSAVYLCASSLNSRTGGFGTEAFFGQGTRLTVV.

V and J are TRBV28 and TRBJ2-7, with D perhaps matching TRBD2 (6 bases). Germline values: CDR1 MDHEN, CDR2 SYDVKM. Trimming took 5 bases from V and 4 from J, leaving 15 bases between them. This CDR3 contains 14 residues. For the CDR3, the DNA is TGTGCCAGCAGTGCCTCCGGGAGATCTTACGAGCAGTACGTC. As protein: CASSASGRSYEQYV.

The sample holds a few counts of this clonotype. This chain uses TRBV2 with TRBJ1-1; maybe TRBD1 (6 bases). CDR3 length: 12 residues. Germline lookup yields CDR1 SNHLY and CDR2 FYNNEI. Trimming pared 8 bases from V and 4 bases from J, leaving 11 bases between. The CDR3 nucleotides are TGTGCCAGCCCTCAGGGGCGCACTGAAGCTTTCTTT. Translation: CASPQGRTEAFF.

This clonotype was found a few times. The CDR3 sequence is CATSDLKSGQGDSTDTQYF. The CDR3 bases are TGTGCCACCAGTGATTTGAAGTCTGGACAGGGAGATAGCACAGATACGCAGTATTTT. The V call is TRBV24-1, the J call TRBJ2-3, with TRBD1 matching 8 bases. The CDR3 runs 19 residues. Germline assignment: CDR1 KGHDR and CDR2 SFDVKD. Germline trimming cut 0 bases from V and 0 bases from J; bases unmatched to any gene: 10.

The V gene is TRBV6-2 or TRBV6-3, the J gene TRBJ2-2, with 9 bases matching TRBD2. The V gene's germline CDR1 is MNHEY and CDR2 SVGEGT. The CDR3 loop spans 18 amino acids. With 0 bases clipped from V and 2 bases from J, the junction kept 7 bases outside the gene matches. CDR3 amino acids: CASSYSVAAGGNTGELFF. The DNA for the CDR3 is TGTGCCAGCAGTTACTCCGTTGCAGCGGGGGGAAACACCGGGGAGCTGTTTTTT.

This clonotype was counted only a few times. This rearrangement joins TRBV20-1 to TRBJ2-7; a possible D gene is TRBD1 (7 bases). The V end lost 6 bases, the J end lost 1 base, and 19 bases lay between the germline ends. There are 15 residues in the CDR3. Germline lookup yields CDR1 DFQATT and CDR2 SNEGSKA (reference sequence). CDR3 nucleotide sequence: TGCAGTGCCGCGGGACAGCAAGCCAAGTCCTACGAGCAGTACTTC. It is translated as CSAAGQQAKSYEQYF.

The J gene is TRBJ2-3, the V gene TRBV5-1; D remains ambiguous. Germline V gene sequence: CDR1 SGHRS, CDR2 YFSETQ. V was cut by 1 base and J by 2 bases, with 8 bases left in between. This CDR3 comprises 14 residues. CDR3 sequence (DNA): TGCGCCAGCAGCTTGCAGGCCGACACAGATACGCAGTATTTT. Its translation is CASSLQADTDTQYF.

Concerning this clonotype: At one boundary the junction diverges from the germline segment, which might be a read error. The rearrangement joins TRBV7-4 to TRBJ2-5; D unclear. The CDR3 runs 14 residues. CDR1 and CDR2 from the germline V gene are SGHVT and SQSDAQ. The CDR3 nucleotides read TGTACCAGCAGCTTAAACCTCGGGCAAGAGACCCAGTACTTC. As protein: CTSSLNLGQETQYF.

The V and J genes are TRBV4-2 and TRBJ2-3, with D hard to call. CDR1 and CDR2 (germline): LGHNA, YNFKEQ. The CDR3 spans 15 residues. Trimming removed 4 bases from V and 5 bases from J, with 16 bases in between. This chain's CDR3 is CASSPNSVLGDTQYF. CDR3 nucleotide sequence: TGTGCCAGCAGCCCCAACTCCGTTCTTGGAGATACGCAGTATTTT.